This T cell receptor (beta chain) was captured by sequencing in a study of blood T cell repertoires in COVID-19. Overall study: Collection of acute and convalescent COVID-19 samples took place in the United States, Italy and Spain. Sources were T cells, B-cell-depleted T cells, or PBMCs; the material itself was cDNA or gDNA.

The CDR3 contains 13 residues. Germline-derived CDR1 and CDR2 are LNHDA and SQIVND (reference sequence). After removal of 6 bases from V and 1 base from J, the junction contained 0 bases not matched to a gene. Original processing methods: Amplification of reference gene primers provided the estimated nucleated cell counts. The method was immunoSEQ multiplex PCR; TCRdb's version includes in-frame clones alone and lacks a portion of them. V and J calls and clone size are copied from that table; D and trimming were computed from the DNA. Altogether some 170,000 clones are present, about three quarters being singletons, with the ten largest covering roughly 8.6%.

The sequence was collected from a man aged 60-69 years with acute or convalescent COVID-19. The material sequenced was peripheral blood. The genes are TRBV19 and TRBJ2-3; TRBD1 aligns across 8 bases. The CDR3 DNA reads TGTGCCAGTAGGGACAGGGGCACAGATACGCAGTATTTT. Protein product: CASRDRGTDTQYF.